Listed here are 7 T cell receptor beta chains from one sample, sequenced in a study of blood T cell repertoires in COVID-19. The data were produced by immunoSEQ multiplex PCR, yet TCRdb's version contains in-frame clones alone and is incomplete. Of approximately 140,000 clones in the sample, under 85% are singletons; the top ten hold more than 1.5%. Sequences were obtained from peripheral blood. These receptors all stem from a human donor in a cohort sampled during active COVID-19.

This clone was seen once. V usage is TRBV12-3 or TRBV12-4 and J usage is TRBJ2-1; TRBD1 aligns across 9 bases. V lost 10 bases to trimming and J lost 9 bases; unmatched junction nucleotides: 10. The CDR3 extends over 13 amino acids. The CDR3 DNA follows: TGTGCCACCCGGGACAGGGCCCTTTCTGAGCAGTTCTTC. Its protein is CATRDRALSEQFF.

V usage is TRBV18 and J usage is TRBJ2-3, with 8 positions matching TRBD1. This CDR3 is built from 14 residues. V lost 2 bases to trimming and J lost 3 bases; unmatched junction nucleotides: 1. The germline gives CDR1 KGHSH, CDR2 LQKENI. The CDR3 protein is CASSPNRGTDTQYF. For the CDR3, the DNA is TGTGCCAGCTCACCAAACAGGGGGACAGATACGCAGTATTTT.

The chain recombines TRBV19 with TRBJ1-1, with a weak D call TRBD1 (5 bases). Trimming took 8 bases from V and 1 from J, leaving 11 bases between them. CDR1 LNHDA and CDR2 SQIVND come from the germline V gene (reference sequence). This CDR3 is built from 13 residues. The CDR3 protein is CASPGLGNTEAFF. The CDR3 region has the DNA TGTGCCAGTCCGGGACTGGGGAACACTGAAGCTTTCTTT.

This sequence joins TRBV12-5 and TRBJ2-2; maybe TRBD1 (6 bases). V lost 6 bases and J 4 bases, leaving 15 bases between the germline ends. The CDR3 totals 15 residues. Germline assignment: CDR1 LGHNT and CDR2 FRNRAP. CDR3 coding DNA: TGTGCTAGTGGCACCCCTGTGACAGGCACCGGGGAGCTGTTTTTT. As protein: CASGTPVTGTGELFF.

The V call is TRBV14, the J call TRBJ2-3; D is unresolved. The CDR3 consists of 16 residues. Germline lookup yields CDR1 SGHDN and CDR2 FVKESK. Trimming removed 1 base at V and 3 bases at J, with 14 bases between. As DNA, the CDR3 is TGTGCCAGCAGCCAAGTAGCCAGCGTCGAGACAGATACGCAGTATTTT. Its translation is CASSQVASVETDTQYF. Full variable domain (rest looked up from reference TRBV14 and TRBJ2-3): EAGVTQFPSHSVIEKGQTVTLRCDPISGHDNLYWYRRVMGKEIKFLLHFVKESKQDESGMPNNRFLAERTGGTYSTLKVQPAELEDSGVYFCASSQVASVETDTQYFGPGTRLTVL.

This chain connects TRBV28 to TRBJ2-1; TRBD2 aligns across 9 bases. This CDR3 has 16 residues. The germline CDR1 and CDR2 sequences are MDHEN and SYDVKM. V trimming: 5 bases; J trimming: 0 bases; junction bases outside the gene matches: 5. The CDR3 spells CASSTSGRGSYNEQFF. CDR3 sequence (DNA): TGTGCCAGCAGTACTAGCGGGCGCGGCTCCTACAATGAGCAGTTCTTC.

V is TRBV28 and J is TRBJ1-2; 8 bases line up with TRBD1. The CDR3 totals 15 residues. Germline V gene sequence: CDR1 MDHEN, CDR2 SYDVKM. V was pared by 11 bases and J by 4 bases, with 15 bases of the junction left unmatched. CDR3 sequence: CARGRGGGTGYGYTF. The CDR3 DNA is TGTGCCCGCGGAAGAGGGGGGGGGACAGGCTATGGCTACACCTTC.